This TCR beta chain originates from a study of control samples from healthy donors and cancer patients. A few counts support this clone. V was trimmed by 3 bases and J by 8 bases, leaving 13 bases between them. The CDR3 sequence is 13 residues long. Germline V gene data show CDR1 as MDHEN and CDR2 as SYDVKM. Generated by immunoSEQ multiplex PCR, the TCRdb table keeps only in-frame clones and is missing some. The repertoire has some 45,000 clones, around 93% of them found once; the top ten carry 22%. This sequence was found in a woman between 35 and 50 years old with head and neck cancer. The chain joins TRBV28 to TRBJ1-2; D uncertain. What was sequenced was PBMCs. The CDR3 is CASSFSRVGGYTF. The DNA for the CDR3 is TGTGCCAGCAGTTTTTCGCGGGTGGGCGGCTACACCTTC.